This T cell receptor (beta chain) derives from a study of T cell repertoires in urothelial bladder cancer (dated by TCRdb to 2018 to 2020). A note on the overall study: Clinical stages of the approximately twelve resected lesions were three cT0, three cTa, three cT1 and three cT2 or greater. Around eleven patients with bladder lesions who were undergoing transurethral resection were prospectively identified. Around 12 resected bladder lesions, made up of urothelial carcinoma (UC+) and benign (UC-) specimens, were studied. TCR repertoire clonality in bladder tumors was compared with TCR repertoire clonality in benign bladder inflammation.

To note about this clone: No cognate antigen has been identified for it. No base quality values were provided; no much bigger clone lies one nucleotide off.

The CDR3 spans 17 residues, from the cysteine through the phenylalanine. The read is trimmed to its CDR3 DNA, 51 bases read in frame from base 1. The germline V gene specifies KGHSH as CDR1 and LQKENI as CDR2. V is trimmed back by 0 bases and J by 2 bases, and the junction contains 8 bases that no gene match accounts for. General findings and caveats noted by the study authors: Urothelial carcinoma specimens had fewer T cells than benign specimens, with medians of 5,569 and 25,872. A median tumor infiltrating lymphocyte percentage of about 1.8% was observed in carcinoma specimens, compared with roughly 12% in benign specimens. In carcinoma specimens, up to 17% of infiltrating lymphocytes were accounted for by a single T-cell clone, compared with 2% in benign specimens.

The TCR beta chain CDR3 region was sequenced with the immunoSEQ assay. Regarding the original processing steps: For each specimen, the T-cell fraction, clonal dominance, and maximum TCR clone frequency were calculated. The table comes from immuneACCESS by way of TCRdb, which keeps in-frame sequences with V and J called. Part of the clones is missing from these tables; in studies checked, under half for an unresolved V gene and the rest for unknown reasons. The DNA gave D and trimming, while V, J and clone size come from that table. This sample holds almost 9,000 clones; roughly 58% were observed only once. The ten largest clones represent around 30% of the sample. Specimens of bladder lesions were obtained during transurethral resection and kept at -80C. DNA was isolated from bladder specimens obtained during transurethral resection.

Sequencing was performed on tumor-infiltrating cells from bladder cancer. This sequence uses TRBV18 and TRBJ2-5, with 8 bases aligning to TRBD1. The origin of this receptor is a human donor with urothelial carcinoma. The encoded CDR3 is CASSPPPGDRLQETQYF. The nucleotides read TGTGCCAGCTCACCACCGCCAGGGGACAGGTTACAAGAGACCCAGTACTTC.